This T cell receptor (beta chain) was sequenced in a study of blood T cells in healthy people across ages (dated by TCRdb to about 2015). With respect to the entire study: In model experiments, roughly one uniquely barcoded TCR beta cDNA molecule per two T cells was captured by template switching. Age-related changes in TCR beta repertoire diversity were measured in the study by deep sequencing normalized with unique cDNA molecular identifiers. Donors were grouped into four age groups: young (average 16 years), middle-aged (less than 40), aged (about 60) and long-lived (around 80). Donors of different ages were randomly distributed across sequencing lanes to avoid experimental bias. The study analyzed two additional independent replicas of 1 million unique cDNA reads from the same blood draw for two donors, one aged 18 to 30 and one aged 80 or older.

The roughly 39 donors, aged 6 to 90 years, were systemically healthy Caucasian individuals from Russia. Approximately 9.3 milliliters of peripheral blood were collected from each donor into EDTA-treated Vacutainer tubes. Ficoll-Paque density-gradient centrifugation was used to isolate PBMCs, with at least 6.5 million per sample. Total RNA, at least 5 micrograms per sample, was extracted from PBMCs with Trizol reagent. For every donor, an aliquot of PBMCs went through flow cytometry to measure the percentages of naive CD45RAhigh/CD27high T cells. The library was made by 5' RACE. Sequencer: Illumina HiSeq 2500. A second PCR of roughly 7 to 11 cycles was run with a J-beta primer mix and a sample-barcoded 5' primer. A template-switch 5' adaptor carrying 12 random nucleotides introduced a unique molecular identifier onto each TCR beta cDNA molecule. Each sample yielded at least 3 million CDR3-containing paired-end reads. The Mint cDNA synthesis kit, primed by a TRBC-specific oligonucleotide, was used to synthesize first-strand cDNA from all RNA. All cDNA was treated with uracil-DNA glycosylase and then went through a first 18-cycle PCR with the universal primers M1SS and BC2_uni_R. Processing in the source paper ran as follows. For normalization, 1 million high-quality reads, each with a distinct molecular identifier, were randomly selected from each sample. Reads sharing molecular identifiers were discarded rather than binned into consensus sequences. MiTCR, run with a Q25 quality threshold and the strictest error-elimination algorithm, handled CDR3 identification, clonotype clustering and error correction. A nonparametric unseen species model using Euler transformation provided a lower-bound estimate of total TCR beta diversity. TCRdb trimmed the raw reads at Q25, called clones with MiXCR and kept productive beta chains. Every CDR3 protein is listed once, alongside the most common genes and DNA of its rows. TCRdb, not the original authors, processed these V and J calls. The sample yields some 700,000 distinct CDR3 sequences; approximately 21% were counted once. Around 22% of the sample is held by the ten biggest clonotypes.

A note on this clonotype: Its target antigen remains unknown. Base qualities are missing; no much larger clone stands one base away.

V and J are trimmed by 7 bases and 8 bases, and the gene matches miss 10 bases of the junction. Per the germline V gene (reference sequence), MNHNY is the CDR1 and SVGAGI is the CDR2. The CDR3 sequence holds 15 residues, the cysteine and phenylalanine included. Only CDR3 DNA remains: 45 bases, in frame from the first base. Beyond this particular receptor, the publication reports: There was a strong correlation between observed TCR beta diversity and the percentage of naive T cells measured by flow cytometry. Observed TCR beta diversity per million T cells fell roughly linearly with age, and a significant reduction was already apparent by age roughly 40. Compared with the aged group, more naive CD4+ T cells, fewer expanded clones and increased TCR diversity were shown by the long-lived group, suggesting age selection. The CMV infection status of donors was not known, potentially confounding age-related changes in expanded clonotypes. Estimates of total diversity based on one million sequenced T cells were regarded as lower bounds and as underestimates. Conclusive comparison of naive and antigen-experienced compartments was prevented by the profiling of bulk unsorted PBMCs.

This TCR came from an older man in good health. Recombination joined TRBV6-6 with TRBJ1-4; 10 central bases correspond to TRBD1. Sequencing was carried out using blood. The CDR3 loop reads CASTSGQGVNEKLFF. The nucleotide sequence is TGTGCCAGCACCTCCGGACAGGGGGTTAACGAAAAACTGTTTTTT.